Presented here are 7 T cell receptor beta chains from one specimen sequenced in a study of cytomegalovirus exposure and HLA in healthy donors. The primer mix had 60 Vbeta and 13 Jbeta primers. Data came from immunoSEQ multiplex PCR; TCRdb stores just in-frame clones and leaves some out. The data show over 150,000 clones, about 81% seen once. The sample consisted of PBMCs. These receptor sequences come from a man aged 30 to 39 in good health and CMV-seropositive.

Details on this clone: One end of the junction is discordant with germline, which a read error may explain. The chain employs TRBV4-2 and TRBJ2-7; 8 bases fit TRBD2. This CDR3 region has 15 residues. CDR1 LGHNA and CDR2 YNFKEQ come from the germline V gene. The CDR3: CASSQAGGSAYEQYF. The DNA of the CDR3 is TGTGCCAGCAGCCAAGCGGGAGGGAGCGCCTACGAGCAGTATTTC.

The chain combines TRBV11-3 with TRBJ2-2; the D gene is possibly TRBD1 (5 bases). The CDR3 is made up of 17 amino acids. The V gene lost 4 bases and the J gene lost 0 bases, with 15 bases spanning the gap. CDR1 is SGHNT and CDR2 is YENEEA in the germline V gene. CDR3: CASSSSRAGPNTGELFF. The DNA of the CDR3 is TGTGCCAGCAGCTCCTCCCGGGCAGGGCCGAACACCGGGGAGCTGTTTTTT.

This rearrangement joins TRBV5-6 to TRBJ1-6; D gene ambiguous. This CDR3 is 16 amino acids long. Trimming cost V 2 bases and J 5 bases, with 14 bases left between them. Looked up from germline, CDR1 is SGHDT and CDR2 is YYEEEE. The DNA for the CDR3 is TGTGCCAGCAGCTTCGGAGGAAGAGTAAATAATTCACCCCTCCACTTT. It translates to CASSFGGRVNNSPLHF.

The rearrangement uses TRBV10-3 and TRBJ2-5; TRBD2 agrees at 11 bases. The V and J ends lost 2 bases and 4 bases, in that order; junction bases with no gene match: 3. The CDR3 sequence is 15 residues long. Germline CDR1 reads ENHRY; CDR2 reads SYGVKD. The chain's CDR3 is CAISERGTSGETQYF. DNA of the CDR3: TGTGCCATCAGTGAGCGGGGGACTAGCGGAGAGACCCAGTACTTC.

V gene TRBV5-8 combines with J gene TRBJ1-5; D might be TRBD1 (5 bases). The CDR3 runs 13 residues. The V end was cut by 4 bases, the J end by 5 bases, with 10 bases between. Germline CDR1 is SGHTS and CDR2 is YDEGEE. This CDR3 is CASSLAGDQPQHF. The CDR3 DNA reads as TGTGCCAGCAGCCTTGCGGGGGATCAGCCCCAGCATTTT. The full variable domain, with the rest looked up from reference TRBV5-8 and TRBJ1-5, is EAGVTQSPTHLIKTRGQQATLRCSPISGHTSVYWYQQALGLGLQFLLWYDEGEERNRGNFPPRFSGRQFPNYSSELNVNALELEDSALYLCASSLAGDQPQHFGDGTRLSIL.

This clone was recorded a few times. This chain joins TRBV11-3 and TRBJ2-1; maybe TRBD1 (5 bases). This CDR3 comprises 14 residues. Germline lookup yields CDR1 SGHNT and CDR2 YENEEA. Trimming cost V 5 bases and J 2 bases, with 10 bases left between them. The CDR3 spells CASSAGSPYNEQFF. CDR3 coding DNA: TGTGCCAGCAGCGCAGGGTCCCCCTACAATGAGCAGTTCTTC.

V usage is TRBV9 and J usage is TRBJ2-5, with 8 bases fitting TRBD1. V lost 4 bases, J lost 1 base, and 6 bases stayed unmatched. The CDR3 runs to 15 residues. Germline loops: CDR1 SGDLS, CDR2 YYNGEE. CDR3 coding DNA: TGTGCCAGCAGCTGGCGGACAGGGCGCCAAGAGACCCAGTACTTC. It yields the protein CASSWRTGRQETQYF.